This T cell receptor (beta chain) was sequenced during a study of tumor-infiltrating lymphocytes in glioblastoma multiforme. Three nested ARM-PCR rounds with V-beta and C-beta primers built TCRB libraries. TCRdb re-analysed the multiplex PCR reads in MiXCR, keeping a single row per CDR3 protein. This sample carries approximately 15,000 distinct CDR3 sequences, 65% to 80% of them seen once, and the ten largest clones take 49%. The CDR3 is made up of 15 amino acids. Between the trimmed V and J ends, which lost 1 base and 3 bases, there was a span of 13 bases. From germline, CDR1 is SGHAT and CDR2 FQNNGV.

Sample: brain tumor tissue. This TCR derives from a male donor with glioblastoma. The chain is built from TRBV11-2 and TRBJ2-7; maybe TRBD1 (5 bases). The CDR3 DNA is TGTGCCAGCAGCTTAGGGGCAGGGCAGATCTACGAGCAGTACTTC. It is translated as CASSLGAGQIYEQYF.